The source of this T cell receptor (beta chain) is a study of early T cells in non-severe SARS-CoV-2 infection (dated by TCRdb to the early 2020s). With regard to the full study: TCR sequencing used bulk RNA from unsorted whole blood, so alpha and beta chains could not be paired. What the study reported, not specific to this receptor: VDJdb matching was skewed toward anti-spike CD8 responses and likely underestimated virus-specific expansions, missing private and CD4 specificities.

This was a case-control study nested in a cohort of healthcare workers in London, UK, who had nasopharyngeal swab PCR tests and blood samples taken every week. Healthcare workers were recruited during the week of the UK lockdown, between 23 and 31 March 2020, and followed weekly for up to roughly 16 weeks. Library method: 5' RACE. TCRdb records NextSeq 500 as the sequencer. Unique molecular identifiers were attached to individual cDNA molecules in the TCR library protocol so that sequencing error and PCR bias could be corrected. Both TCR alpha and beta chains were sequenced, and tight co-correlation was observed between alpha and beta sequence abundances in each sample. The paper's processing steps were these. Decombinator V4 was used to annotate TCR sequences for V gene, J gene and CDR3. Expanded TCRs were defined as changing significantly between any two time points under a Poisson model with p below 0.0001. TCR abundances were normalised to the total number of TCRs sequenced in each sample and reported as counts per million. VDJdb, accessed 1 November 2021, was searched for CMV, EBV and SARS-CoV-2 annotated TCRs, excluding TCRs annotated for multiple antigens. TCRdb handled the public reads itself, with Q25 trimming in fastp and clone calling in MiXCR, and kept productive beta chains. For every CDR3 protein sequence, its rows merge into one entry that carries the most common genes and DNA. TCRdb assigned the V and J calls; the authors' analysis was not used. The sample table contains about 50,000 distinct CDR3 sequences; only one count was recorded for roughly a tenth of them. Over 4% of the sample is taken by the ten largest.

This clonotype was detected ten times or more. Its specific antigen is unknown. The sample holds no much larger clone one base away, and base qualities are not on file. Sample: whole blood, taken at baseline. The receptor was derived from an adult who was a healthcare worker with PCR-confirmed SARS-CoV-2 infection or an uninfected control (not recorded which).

The CDR3 has the sequence CASSSTGGETGELFF. The DNA reads TGTGCCAGCAGCTCGACAGGGGGCGAAACCGGGGAGCTGTTTTTT. The chain uses TRBV11-2 and TRBJ2-2; TRBD1 agrees with 10 junctional bases. Germline trimming: 4 bases from V, 5 bases from J; junction bases outside gene matches: 4. From the cysteine through the phenylalanine, the CDR3 covers 15 amino acids. Only the CDR3 region is kept as DNA, spanning 45 bases read in frame from base 1. CDR1 and CDR2 are drawn from the germline V gene: SGHAT, FQNNGV.